These 4 T cell receptor beta chains were all obtained from the same sample, sequenced in a study of vaccination and CD4 T cells after COVID-19. Their target antigens are unknown. Stated treatment: roughly 10-day PBMC culture with coronavirus spike peptide pools or control peptides (ViraFEST assay). Sequenced with the Oncomine TCR Beta short-read assay was DNA taken from cultured CD4+ T cells. MiXCR, run by TCRdb on the PCR reads, gives a single entry per CDR3 protein. This table holds almost 6,500 distinct CDR3 sequences, roughly 79% found once. Material: CD4+ T cells from blood, cultured in vitro. All receptors come from a human donor who had recovered from COVID-19.

The chain is built from TRBV6-5 and TRBJ2-2; possibly TRBD1 for D (7 bases). The CDR3 loop spans 15 amino acids. CDR1 and CDR2 from the germline V gene are MNHEY and SVGAGI. V was clipped by 0 bases and J by 6 bases, with 11 bases between them. This CDR3 is CASSYSEGAAGELFF. CDR3 in DNA: TGTGCCAGCAGTTACTCGGAGGGGGCGGCCGGGGAGCTGTTTTTT.

A few counts support this clonotype. The gene calls are TRBV14 and TRBJ2-7; no firm D call. This CDR3 has 14 residues. In germline, CDR1 is SGHDN, CDR2 FVKESK. V was clipped by 3 bases and J by 0 bases, with 9 bases between them. CDR3 amino acids: CASSHDLRSYEQYF. The CDR3, as DNA: TGTGCCAGCAGCCATGACCTTCGCTCCTACGAGCAGTACTTC.

This clonotype has only a few counts. This chain connects TRBV5-4 to TRBJ1-2, with 9 bases lining up with TRBD1. Germline V gene sequence: CDR1 SGHNT, CDR2 YYREEE (reference sequence). The CDR3 is made up of 15 amino acids. Trimming took 6 bases from V and 4 from J; bases not matched to a gene: 10. CDR3 nucleotides: TGTGCCAGCACCCCTGGACAGGGGATCCTCTATGGCTACACCTTC. Translating it yields CASTPGQGILYGYTF.

This clonotype was found a few times. The rearrangement uses TRBV7-8 and TRBJ1-3; the match to TRBD1 covers 7 bases. Germline CDR1 is SGHVS and CDR2 is FQNEAQ. V dropped 2 bases and J dropped 8; count of bases not matched to a gene: 3. The CDR3 contains 13 residues. The CDR3 sequence: CASSLTGVHTIYF. The CDR3 coding sequence is TGTGCCAGCAGCTTAACAGGGGTACACACCATATATTTT.